The T cell receptor (beta chain) described here comes from a study of cytomegalovirus exposure and HLA in healthy donors. This table comes from immunoSEQ multiplex PCR, and its TCRdb copy is limited to in-frame clones, with some not included. The table includes over 250,000 clones, 65% to 90% detected once. CDR3 length: 16 amino acids. In germline, CDR1 is LNHNV, CDR2 YYDKDF (reference sequence). Trimming cost V 1 base and J 0 bases, with 11 bases left between them. V gene TRBV15 combines with J gene TRBJ2-3, with a weak D call TRBD2 (6 bases). The source is a woman aged 18-29 years in good health and CMV-seronegative. Specimen: PBMCs. In DNA form, the CDR3 reads TGTGCCACCAGCAGAGGCGGGGAACCGAGCACAGATACGCAGTATTTT. Translation gives CATSRGGEPSTDTQYF.